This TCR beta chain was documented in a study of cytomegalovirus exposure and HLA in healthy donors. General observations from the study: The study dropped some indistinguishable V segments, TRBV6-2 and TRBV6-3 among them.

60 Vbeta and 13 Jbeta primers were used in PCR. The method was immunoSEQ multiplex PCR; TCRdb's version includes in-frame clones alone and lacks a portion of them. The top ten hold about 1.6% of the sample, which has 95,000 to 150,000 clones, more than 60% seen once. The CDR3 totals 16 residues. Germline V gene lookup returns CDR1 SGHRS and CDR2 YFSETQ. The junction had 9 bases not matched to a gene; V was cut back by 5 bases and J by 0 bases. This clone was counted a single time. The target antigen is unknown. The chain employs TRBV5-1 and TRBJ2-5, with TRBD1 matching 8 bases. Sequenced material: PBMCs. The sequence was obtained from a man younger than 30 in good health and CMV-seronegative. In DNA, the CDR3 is TGCGCCAGCAGGGTGACAGGGGCCCTATACCAAGAGACCCAGTACTTC. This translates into CASRVTGALYQETQYF.